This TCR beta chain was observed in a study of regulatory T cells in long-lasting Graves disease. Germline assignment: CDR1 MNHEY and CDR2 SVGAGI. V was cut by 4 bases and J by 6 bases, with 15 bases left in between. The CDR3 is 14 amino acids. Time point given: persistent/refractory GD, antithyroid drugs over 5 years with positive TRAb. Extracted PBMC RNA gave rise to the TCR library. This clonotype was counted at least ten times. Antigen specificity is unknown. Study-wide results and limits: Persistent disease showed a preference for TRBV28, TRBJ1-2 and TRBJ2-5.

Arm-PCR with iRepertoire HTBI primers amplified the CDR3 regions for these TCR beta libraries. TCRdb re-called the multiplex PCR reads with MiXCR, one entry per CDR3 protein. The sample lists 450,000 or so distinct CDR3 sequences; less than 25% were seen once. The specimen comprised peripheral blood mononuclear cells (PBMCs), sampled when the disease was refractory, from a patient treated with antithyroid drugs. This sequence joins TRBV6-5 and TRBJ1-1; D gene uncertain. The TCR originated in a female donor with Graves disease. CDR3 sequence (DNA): TGTGCCAGCAGTTTGTGGGGTCGGAGCGCTGAAGCTTTCTTT. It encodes CASSLWGRSAEAFF.